These T cell receptor beta chains were read from a single sample in a study of CD8+ T cells in alopecia areata. Assay used: immunoSEQ multiplex PCR; TCRdb lists only in-frame clones, some missing. The sample includes about 110,000 clones, approximately 63% of them seen just once. Sequences were obtained from CD8+ T cells sorted from blood. The receptors derive from a human donor in good health. The CDR3 runs from the conserved cysteine through the conserved F or W. A D gene is named only where the DNA matches it firmly. The size of a clone is reported for some rows only, either as once, few or many, or as a class for expanded clones.

CDR3aa: CASSEGPRRAGANVLTF; CDR3nt: TGTGCCAGCAGTGAGGGGCCCCGTAGGGCTGGGGCCAACGTCCTGACTTTC; len: 17; d_gene: NA; j_gene: TRBJ2-6; v_gene: TRBV2; abundance: few
CDR3aa: CASSLLRDRGQETQYF; CDR3nt: TGTGCCAGCAGCCTCCTCCGGGACAGAGGACAAGAGACCCAGTACTTC; len: 16; d_gene: TRBD1; j_gene: TRBJ2-5; v_gene: TRBV7-9; abundance: NA
CDR3aa: CASSTRLAGRYEQYF; CDR3nt: TGTGCCAGCAGCACCCGACTAGCGGGGAGATACGAGCAGTACTTC; len: 15; d_gene: TRBD2; j_gene: TRBJ2-7; v_gene: TRBV28; abundance: NA
CDR3aa: CASSLVGTGTQETQYF; CDR3nt: TGTGCCAGCAGCTTAGTCGGAACAGGGACCCAAGAGACCCAGTACTTC; len: 16; d_gene: NA; j_gene: TRBJ2-5; v_gene: TRBV7-6; abundance: NA
CDR3aa: CASSSNLFGGPLDEQFF; CDR3nt: TGTGCCAGCAGCTCTAACCTCTTCGGGGGCCCTCTGGATGAGCAGTTCTTC; len: 17; d_gene: NA; j_gene: TRBJ2-1; v_gene: TRBV7-3; abundance: NA
CDR3aa: CASSQDRVSGANVLTF; CDR3nt: TGTGCCAGCAGCCAAGACAGGGTCTCTGGGGCCAACGTCCTGACTTTC; len: 16; d_gene: NA; j_gene: TRBJ2-6; v_gene: TRBV4-2; abundance: NA
CDR3aa: CASSLYPGAVDEQFF; CDR3nt: TGTGCCAGCAGCTTATACCCCGGGGCTGTTGATGAGCAGTTCTTC; len: 15; d_gene: NA; j_gene: TRBJ2-1; v_gene: TRBV7-3; abundance: NA
CDR3aa: CATSRDRSINNEQFF; CDR3nt: TGTGCCACCAGCAGAGATCGTAGCATCAACAATGAGCAGTTCTTC; len: 15; d_gene: NA; j_gene: TRBJ2-1; v_gene: TRBV15; abundance: NA
CDR3aa: CASSRRQGESTDTQYF; CDR3nt: TGTGCCAGCAGCCGACGTCAGGGGGAGAGCACAGATACGCAGTATTTT; len: 16; d_gene: TRBD1; j_gene: TRBJ2-3; v_gene: TRBV4-1; abundance: few
CDR3aa: CASSYSRGPADTQYF; CDR3nt: TGTGCCAGCAGTTACTCGCGGGGACCGGCTGATACGCAGTATTTT; len: 15; d_gene: NA; j_gene: TRBJ2-3; v_gene: TRBV6-5; abundance: once
CDR3aa: CASSAASGAYTQYF; CDR3nt: TGTGCCAGCAGCGCGGCTAGCGGGGCATATACGCAGTATTTT; len: 14; d_gene: TRBD2; j_gene: TRBJ2-3; v_gene: TRBV9; abundance: NA
CDR3aa: CASSLWTGSSYEQYF; CDR3nt: TGTGCCAGCAGTCTCTGGACAGGGAGCTCCTACGAGCAGTACTTC; len: 15; d_gene: TRBD1; j_gene: TRBJ2-7; v_gene: TRBV27; abundance: NA
CDR3aa: CASSEYSYNEQFF; CDR3nt: TGTGCCAGCAGTGAATACAGCTACAATGAGCAGTTCTTC; len: 13; d_gene: NA; j_gene: TRBJ2-1; v_gene: TRBV25-1; abundance: NA
CDR3aa: CASSLLLGQQGYGYTF; CDR3nt: TGTGCCAGCAGCTTACTTTTGGGACAGCAGGGCTATGGCTACACCTTC; len: 16; d_gene: TRBD1; j_gene: TRBJ1-2; v_gene: TRBV7-6; abundance: NA
CDR3aa: CASSVGRSDTQYF; CDR3nt: TGTGCCAGCAGCGTAGGCCGTTCAGATACGCAGTATTTT; len: 13; d_gene: NA; j_gene: TRBJ2-3; v_gene: TRBV9; abundance: NA
CDR3aa: CAIRLDRDNQETQYF; CDR3nt: TGTGCCATCAGACTAGACCGGGACAACCAAGAGACCCAGTACTTC; len: 15; d_gene: NA; j_gene: TRBJ2-5; v_gene: TRBV10-3; abundance: NA
CDR3aa: CASSEIQGANSPLHF; CDR3nt: TGTGCCAGCAGTGAAATACAGGGGGCGAATTCACCCCTCCACTTT; len: 15; d_gene: TRBD1; j_gene: TRBJ1-6; v_gene: TRBV13; abundance: many
CDR3aa: CASSVEPEETQYF; CDR3nt: TGCGCCAGCAGTGTGGAGCCAGAAGAGACCCAGTACTTC; len: 13; d_gene: NA; j_gene: TRBJ2-5; v_gene: TRBV10-1; abundance: NA
CDR3aa: CASSLRQGTSYEQYF; CDR3nt: TGTGCCAGCAGCTTAAGACAGGGGACCTCCTACGAGCAGTACTTC; len: 15; d_gene: TRBD1; j_gene: TRBJ2-7; v_gene: TRBV11-1; abundance: NA
CDR3aa: CASSFLGTPSDTQYF; CDR3nt: TGTGCCAGCAGCTTCCTAGGGACACCTTCAGATACGCAGTATTTT; len: 15; d_gene: NA; j_gene: TRBJ2-3; v_gene: TRBV7-9; abundance: NA
CDR3aa: CASSVGGGEQFF; CDR3nt: TGTGCCAGCAGTGTAGGGGGCGGTGAGCAGTTCTTC; len: 12; d_gene: TRBD1; j_gene: TRBJ2-1; v_gene: TRBV2; abundance: NA
CDR3aa: CAVTAGDGYTF; CDR3nt: TGTGCCGTAACGGCGGGGGACGGCTACACCTTC; len: 11; d_gene: NA; j_gene: TRBJ1-2; v_gene: TRBV10-3; abundance: NA
CDR3aa: CASSNDNPNTEAFF; CDR3nt: TGTGCCAGCAGTAATGACAACCCGAACACTGAAGCTTTCTTT; len: 14; d_gene: NA; j_gene: TRBJ1-1; v_gene: TRBV2; abundance: NA
CDR3aa: CASSPAGGEAFF; CDR3nt: TGCGCCAGCAGCCCCGCAGGAGGTGAAGCTTTCTTT; len: 12; d_gene: NA; j_gene: TRBJ1-1; v_gene: TRBV5-1; abundance: few
CDR3aa: CASSWTGGPYGYTF; CDR3nt: TGTGCCAGCAGCTGGACAGGGGGCCCATATGGCTACACCTTC; len: 14; d_gene: TRBD1; j_gene: TRBJ1-2; v_gene: TRBV27; abundance: NA
CDR3aa: CASSQEAGETYNEQFF; CDR3nt: TGCGCCAGCAGCCAAGAAGCAGGGGAAACCTACAATGAGCAGTTCTTC; len: 16; d_gene: NA; j_gene: TRBJ2-1; v_gene: TRBV4-1; abundance: NA
CDR3aa: CASSENQQGLYHEQYF; CDR3nt: TGCGCCAGCAGCGAGAACCAACAGGGGCTCTATCACGAGCAGTACTTC; len: 16; d_gene: TRBD1; j_gene: TRBJ2-7; v_gene: TRBV5-1; abundance: NA
CDR3aa: CASSAGADDSDEQYF; CDR3nt: TGTGCCAGCAGCGCAGGCGCGGACGATTCGGACGAGCAGTACTTC; len: 15; d_gene: NA; j_gene: TRBJ2-7; v_gene: TRBV7-6; abundance: NA
CDR3aa: CASSETWQGWMTEAFF; CDR3nt: TGCGCCAGCAGCGAAACCTGGCAGGGATGGATGACTGAAGCTTTCTTT; len: 16; d_gene: NA; j_gene: TRBJ1-1; v_gene: TRBV4-3; abundance: NA
CDR3aa: CASSSGPSGEKLFF; CDR3nt: TGTGCCAGCAGTTCTGGCCCCTCAGGTGAAAAACTGTTTTTT; len: 14; d_gene: NA; j_gene: TRBJ1-4; v_gene: TRBV27; abundance: once
CDR3aa: CASSEILLEQFF; CDR3nt: TGTGCCAGCAGTGAAATCCTGCTTGAGCAGTTCTTC; len: 12; d_gene: NA; j_gene: TRBJ2-1; v_gene: TRBV2; abundance: NA
CDR3aa: CASKGQGANTEAFF; CDR3nt: TGTGCCAGCAAGGGCCAGGGGGCAAACACTGAAGCTTTCTTT; len: 14; d_gene: TRBD1; j_gene: TRBJ1-1; v_gene: TRBV2; abundance: NA
CDR3aa: CASGVQELFF; CDR3nt: TGTGCCAGCGGGGTCCAGGAGCTGTTTTTT; len: 10; d_gene: NA; j_gene: TRBJ2-2; v_gene: TRBV7-9; abundance: NA
CDR3aa: CASRRGDQPQHF; CDR3nt: TGTGCCAGCAGACGGGGGGATCAGCCCCAGCATTTT; len: 12; d_gene: NA; j_gene: TRBJ1-5; v_gene: TRBV6-1; abundance: NA
CDR3aa: CAWSQYLTPYEQYF; CDR3nt: TGTGCCTGGAGTCAATACTTGACCCCCTACGAGCAGTACTTC; len: 14; d_gene: NA; j_gene: TRBJ2-7; v_gene: TRBV30; abundance: NA
CDR3aa: CASSYSRTGGSDTQYF; CDR3nt: TGTGCCAGCAGTTACTCAAGGACAGGGGGCTCAGATACGCAGTATTTT; len: 16; d_gene: TRBD1; j_gene: TRBJ2-3; v_gene: TRBV6-5; abundance: NA